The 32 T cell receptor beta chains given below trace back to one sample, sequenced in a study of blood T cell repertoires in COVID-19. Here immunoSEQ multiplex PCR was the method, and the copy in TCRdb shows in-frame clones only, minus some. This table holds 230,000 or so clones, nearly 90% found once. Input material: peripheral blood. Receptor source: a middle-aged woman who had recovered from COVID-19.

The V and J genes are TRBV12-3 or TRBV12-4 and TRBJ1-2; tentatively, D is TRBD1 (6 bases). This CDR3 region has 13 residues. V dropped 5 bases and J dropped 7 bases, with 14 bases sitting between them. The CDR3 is CASSQTGPRGYTF. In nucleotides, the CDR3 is TGTGCCAGCAGTCAGACAGGCCCGCGTGGCTACACCTTC.

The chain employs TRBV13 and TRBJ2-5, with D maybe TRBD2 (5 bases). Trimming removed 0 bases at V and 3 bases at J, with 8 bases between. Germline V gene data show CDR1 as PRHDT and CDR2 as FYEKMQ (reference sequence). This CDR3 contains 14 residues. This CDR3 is CASSLGSGKETQYF. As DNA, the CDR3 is TGTGCCAGCAGCTTAGGCTCCGGGAAAGAGACCCAGTACTTC.

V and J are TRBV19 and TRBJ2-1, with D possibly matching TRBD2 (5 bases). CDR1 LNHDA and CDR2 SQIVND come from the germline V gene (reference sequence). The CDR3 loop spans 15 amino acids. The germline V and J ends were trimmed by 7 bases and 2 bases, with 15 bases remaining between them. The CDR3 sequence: CASTWRTAAYNEQFF. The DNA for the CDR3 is TGTGCCAGTACCTGGAGGACGGCAGCCTACAATGAGCAGTTCTTC.

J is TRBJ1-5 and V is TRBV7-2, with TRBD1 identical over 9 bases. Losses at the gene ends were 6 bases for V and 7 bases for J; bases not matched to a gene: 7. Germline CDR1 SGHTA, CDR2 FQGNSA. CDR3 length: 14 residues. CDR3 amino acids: CASSPDRGEQPQHF. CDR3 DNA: TGTGCCAGCAGTCCGGACAGGGGCGAGCAGCCCCAGCATTTT.

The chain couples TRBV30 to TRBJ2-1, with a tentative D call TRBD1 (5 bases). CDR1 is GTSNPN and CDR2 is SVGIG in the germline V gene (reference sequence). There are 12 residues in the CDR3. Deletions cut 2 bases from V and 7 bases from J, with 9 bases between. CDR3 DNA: TGTGCCTGGAGTACACAGGAGAATGAGCAGTTCTTC. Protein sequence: CAWSTQENEQFF.

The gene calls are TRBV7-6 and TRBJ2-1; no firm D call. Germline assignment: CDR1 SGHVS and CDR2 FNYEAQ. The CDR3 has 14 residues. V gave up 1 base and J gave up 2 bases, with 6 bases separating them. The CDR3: CASSLDQAYNEQFF. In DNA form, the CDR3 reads TGTGCCAGCAGCTTAGACCAGGCCTACAATGAGCAGTTCTTC.

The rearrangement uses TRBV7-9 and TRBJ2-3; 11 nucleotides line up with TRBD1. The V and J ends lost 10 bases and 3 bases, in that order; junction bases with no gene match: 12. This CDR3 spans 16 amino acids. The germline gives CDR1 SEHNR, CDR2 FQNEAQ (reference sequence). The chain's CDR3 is CATGQGADRGTDTQYF. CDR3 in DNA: TGTGCCACCGGACAGGGGGCTGATCGTGGAACAGATACGCAGTATTTT.

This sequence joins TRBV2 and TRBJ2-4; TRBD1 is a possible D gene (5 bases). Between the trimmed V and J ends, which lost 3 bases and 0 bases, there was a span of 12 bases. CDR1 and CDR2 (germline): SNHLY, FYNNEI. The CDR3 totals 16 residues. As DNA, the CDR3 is TGTGCCAGCAGTGAGGGGCACCTCCTAGCCAAAAACATTCAGTACTTC. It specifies CASSEGHLLAKNIQYF. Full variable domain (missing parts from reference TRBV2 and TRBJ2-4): EPEVTQTPSHQVTQMGQEVILRCVPISNHLYFYWYRQILGQKVEFLVSFYNNEISEKSEIFDDQFSVERPDGSNFTLKIRSTKLEDSAMYFCASSEGHLLAKNIQYFGAGTRLSVL.

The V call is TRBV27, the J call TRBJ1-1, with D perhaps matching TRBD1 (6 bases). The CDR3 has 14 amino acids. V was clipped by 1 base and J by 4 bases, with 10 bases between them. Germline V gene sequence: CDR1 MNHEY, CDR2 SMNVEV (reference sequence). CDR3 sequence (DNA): TGTGCCAGCAGTTTATGGGGGGGCGGCACTGAAGCTTTCTTT. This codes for CASSLWGGGTEAFF.

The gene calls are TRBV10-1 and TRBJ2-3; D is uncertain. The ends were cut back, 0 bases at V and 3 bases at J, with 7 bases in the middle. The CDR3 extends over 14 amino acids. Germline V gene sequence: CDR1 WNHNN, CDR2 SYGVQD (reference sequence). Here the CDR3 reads CASSESRATDTQYF. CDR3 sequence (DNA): TGCGCCAGCAGTGAGTCTCGAGCGACAGATACGCAGTATTTT.

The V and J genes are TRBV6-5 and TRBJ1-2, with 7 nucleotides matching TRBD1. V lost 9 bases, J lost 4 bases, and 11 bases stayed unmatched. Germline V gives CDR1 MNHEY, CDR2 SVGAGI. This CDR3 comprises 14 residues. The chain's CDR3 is CASTKGAVGYGYTF. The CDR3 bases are TGTGCCAGTACCAAGGGGGCGGTGGGCTATGGCTACACCTTC.

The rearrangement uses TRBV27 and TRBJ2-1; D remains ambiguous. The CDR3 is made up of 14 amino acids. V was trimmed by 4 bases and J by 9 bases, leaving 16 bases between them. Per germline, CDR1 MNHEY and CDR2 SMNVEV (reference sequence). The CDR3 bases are TGTGCCAGCAGTTACTTTTTTTCTTCTAGTGAGCAGTTCTTC. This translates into CASSYFFSSSEQFF.

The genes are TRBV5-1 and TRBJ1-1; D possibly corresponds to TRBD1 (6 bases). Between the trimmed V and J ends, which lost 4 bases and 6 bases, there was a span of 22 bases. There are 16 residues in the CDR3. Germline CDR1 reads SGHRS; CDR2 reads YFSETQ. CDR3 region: CASSPQAGASVAEAFF. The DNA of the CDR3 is TGCGCCAGCAGCCCGCAGGCAGGGGCCAGTGTAGCTGAAGCTTTCTTT. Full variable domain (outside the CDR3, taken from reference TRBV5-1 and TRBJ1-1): KAGVTQTPRYLIKTRGQQVTLSCSPISGHRSVSWYQQTPGQGLQFLFEYFSETQRNKGNFPGRFSGRQFSNSRSEMNVSTLELGDSALYLCASSPQAGASVAEAFFGQGTRLTVV.

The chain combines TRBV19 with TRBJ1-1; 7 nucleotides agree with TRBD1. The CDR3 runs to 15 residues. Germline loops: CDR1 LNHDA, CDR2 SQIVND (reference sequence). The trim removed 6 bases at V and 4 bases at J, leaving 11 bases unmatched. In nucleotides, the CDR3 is TGTGCCAGTAGCCACCAGGGGGGTGGGGGCACTGAAGCTTTCTTT. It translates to CASSHQGGGGTEAFF.

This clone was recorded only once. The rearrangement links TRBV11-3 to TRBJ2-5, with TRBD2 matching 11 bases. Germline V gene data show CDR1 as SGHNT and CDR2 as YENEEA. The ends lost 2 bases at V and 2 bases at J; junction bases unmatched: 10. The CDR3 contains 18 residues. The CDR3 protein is CASSLLLAGTSGQETQYF. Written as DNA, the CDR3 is TGTGCCAGCAGCTTATTACTCGCCGGGACTAGCGGTCAAGAGACCCAGTACTTC.

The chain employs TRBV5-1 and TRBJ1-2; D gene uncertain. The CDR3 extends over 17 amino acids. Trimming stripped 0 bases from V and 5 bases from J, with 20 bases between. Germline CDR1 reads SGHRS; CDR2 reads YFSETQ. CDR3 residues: CASSLEPGRGIRYGYTF. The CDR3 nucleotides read TGCGCCAGCAGCTTGGAGCCTGGGCGGGGTATAAGATATGGCTACACCTTC.

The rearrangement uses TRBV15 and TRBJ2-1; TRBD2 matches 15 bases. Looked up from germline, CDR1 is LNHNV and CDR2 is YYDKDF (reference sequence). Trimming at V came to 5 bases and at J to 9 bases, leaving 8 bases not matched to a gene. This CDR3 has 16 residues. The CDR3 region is CATSVRTSGRAGEQFF. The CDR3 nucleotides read TGTGCCACCAGCGTCAGGACTAGCGGGAGGGCCGGTGAGCAGTTCTTC.

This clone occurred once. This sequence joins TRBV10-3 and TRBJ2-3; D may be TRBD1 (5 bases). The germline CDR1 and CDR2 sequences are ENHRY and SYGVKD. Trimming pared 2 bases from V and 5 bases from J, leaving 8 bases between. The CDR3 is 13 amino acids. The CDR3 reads CAISERGEDTQYF. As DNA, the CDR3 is TGTGCCATCAGTGAGAGGGGTGAAGATACGCAGTATTTT.

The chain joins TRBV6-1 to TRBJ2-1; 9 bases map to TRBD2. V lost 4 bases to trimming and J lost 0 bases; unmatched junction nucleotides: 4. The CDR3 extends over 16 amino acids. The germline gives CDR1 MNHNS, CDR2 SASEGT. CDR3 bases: TGTGCCAGCAGTGGTCTAGCGGGGAGCTCCTACAATGAGCAGTTCTTC. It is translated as CASSGLAGSSYNEQFF.

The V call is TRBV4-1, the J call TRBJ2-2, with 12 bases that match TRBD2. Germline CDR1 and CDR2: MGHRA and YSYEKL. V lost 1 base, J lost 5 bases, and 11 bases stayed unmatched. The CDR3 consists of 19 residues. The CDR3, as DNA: TGCGCCAGCAGCCAAGTGATTCAAGCTAGCGGGAGGGGAACCGGGGAGCTGTTTTTT. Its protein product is CASSQVIQASGRGTGELFF.

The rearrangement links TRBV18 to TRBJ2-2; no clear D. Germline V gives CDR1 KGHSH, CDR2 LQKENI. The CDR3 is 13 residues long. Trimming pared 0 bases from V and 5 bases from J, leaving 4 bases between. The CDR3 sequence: CASSPPSTGELFF. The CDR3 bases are TGTGCCAGCTCACCACCCTCTACCGGGGAGCTGTTTTTT.

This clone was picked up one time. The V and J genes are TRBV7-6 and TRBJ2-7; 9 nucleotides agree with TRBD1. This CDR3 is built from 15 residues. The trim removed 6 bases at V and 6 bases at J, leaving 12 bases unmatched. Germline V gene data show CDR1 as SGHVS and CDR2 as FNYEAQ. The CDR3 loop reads CASSHSRDRASEQYF. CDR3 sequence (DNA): TGTGCCAGCAGTCATAGCCGGGACAGGGCGTCCGAGCAGTACTTC. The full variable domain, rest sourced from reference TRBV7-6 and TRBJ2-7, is GAGVSQSPRYKVTKRGQDVALRCDPISGHVSLYWYRQALGQGPEFLTYFNYEAQQDKSGLPNDRFSAERPEGSISTLTIQRTEQRDSAMYRCASSHSRDRASEQYFGPGTRLTVT.

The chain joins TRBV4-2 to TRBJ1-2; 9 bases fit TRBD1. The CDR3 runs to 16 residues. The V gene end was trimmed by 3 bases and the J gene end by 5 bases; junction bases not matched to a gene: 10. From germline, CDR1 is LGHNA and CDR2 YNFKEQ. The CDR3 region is CASSQSQGADQYGYTF. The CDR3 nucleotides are TGTGCCAGCAGCCAGTCACAGGGGGCGGATCAATATGGCTACACCTTC.

CDR3 amino acids: CASMGQIGNYGYTF. Written as DNA, the CDR3 is TGTGCCAGCATGGGACAGATCGGTAACTATGGCTACACCTTC. V and J are TRBV6-5 and TRBJ1-2, with 7 bases fitting TRBD1. Germline lookup yields CDR1 MNHEY and CDR2 SVGAGI. The CDR3 is 14 amino acids. The junction had 6 bases not matched to a gene; V was cut back by 7 bases and J by 1 base.

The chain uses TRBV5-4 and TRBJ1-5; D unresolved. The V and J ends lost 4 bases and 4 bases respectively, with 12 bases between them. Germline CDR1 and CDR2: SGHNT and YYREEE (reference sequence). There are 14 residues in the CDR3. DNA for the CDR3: TGTGCCAGCAGCGCGGGAATACAGAATCAGCCCCAGCATTTT. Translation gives CASSAGIQNQPQHF.

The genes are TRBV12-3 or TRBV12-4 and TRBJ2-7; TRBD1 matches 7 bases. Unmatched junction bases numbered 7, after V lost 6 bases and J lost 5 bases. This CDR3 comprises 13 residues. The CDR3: CASRPTGFNEQYF. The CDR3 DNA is TGTGCCAGCAGACCGACAGGGTTCAACGAGCAGTACTTC.

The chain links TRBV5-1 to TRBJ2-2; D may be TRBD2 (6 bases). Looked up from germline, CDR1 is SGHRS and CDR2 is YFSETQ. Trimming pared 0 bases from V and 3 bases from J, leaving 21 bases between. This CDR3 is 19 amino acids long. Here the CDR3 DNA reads TGCGCCAGCAGCTTGGTTAACTCGGCGCGGGGTTTAGACACCGGGGAGCTGTTTTTT. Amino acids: CASSLVNSARGLDTGELFF.

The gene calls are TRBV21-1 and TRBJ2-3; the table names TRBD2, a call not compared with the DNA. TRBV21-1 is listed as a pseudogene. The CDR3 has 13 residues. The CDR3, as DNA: TGTGCCAGCAGTGACTTCCCCCCAGATACGCAGTATTTT. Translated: CASSDFPPDTQYF.

The CDR3 loop reads CASSIDRGLAGVNEQFF. The DNA of the CDR3 is TGTGCCAGTAGTATAGATCGGGGACTAGCGGGAGTCAATGAGCAGTTCTTC. The chain joins TRBV19 to TRBJ2-1; 14 bases match TRBD2. Germline values: CDR1 LNHDA, CDR2 SQIVND (reference sequence). V shed 0 bases, J shed 6 bases, and the junction held 4 bases outside the gene matches. This CDR3 is built from 17 residues.

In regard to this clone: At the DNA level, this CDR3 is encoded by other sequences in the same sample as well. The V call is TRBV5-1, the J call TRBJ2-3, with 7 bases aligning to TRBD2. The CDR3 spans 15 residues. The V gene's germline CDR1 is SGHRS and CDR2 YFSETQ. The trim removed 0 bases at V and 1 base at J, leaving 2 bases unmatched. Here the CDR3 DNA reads TGCGCCAGCAGCTTGGAGGCGGGAGGCACAGATACGCAGTATTTT. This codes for CASSLEAGGTDTQYF.

The CDR3 coding sequence is TGTGCCAGCAGTTACTGGGGACAGGCTGATGAAAAACTGTTTTTT. Translating gives CASSYWGQADEKLFF. The chain links TRBV6-5 to TRBJ1-4, with 8 bases fitting TRBD1. Germline V lookup: CDR1 MNHEY, CDR2 SVGAGI. V shed 1 base and J 6 bases; nucleotides not matched to a gene: 4. This CDR3 is built from 15 residues.

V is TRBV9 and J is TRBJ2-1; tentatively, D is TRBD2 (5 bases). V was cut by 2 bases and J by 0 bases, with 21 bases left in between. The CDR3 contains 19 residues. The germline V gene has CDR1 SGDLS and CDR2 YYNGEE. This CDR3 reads CASSVLGRERFSSYNEQFF. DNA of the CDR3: TGTGCCAGCAGCGTTTTGGGGAGAGAGCGCTTCAGCTCCTACAATGAGCAGTTCTTC.